This passage covers 27 T cell receptor beta chains from one sample sequenced in a study of blood T cell repertoires in COVID-19. The repertoire was sequenced with immunoSEQ multiplex PCR; TCRdb's copy has only in-frame clones and lacks some. The sample includes about 66,000 clones, more than 70% of them seen just once. The sample consisted of peripheral blood. The receptors shown here come from a woman in her 70s with acute or convalescent COVID-19.

J is TRBJ1-2 and V is TRBV5-5; TRBD1 might be the D (5 bases). The V end was cut by 4 bases, the J end by 4 bases, with 17 bases between. CDR3 length: 15 residues. Germline CDR1 is SGHKS and CDR2 is YYEKEE (reference sequence). The CDR3 DNA sequence: TGTGCCAGCAGCCTAGGGTTGACAGCAATCTATGGCTACACCTTC. Its translation: CASSLGLTAIYGYTF. Based on the CDR3 plus reference TRBV5-5 and TRBJ1-2, the full variable domain is DAGVTQSPTHLIKTRGQQVTLRCSPISGHKSVSWYQQVLGQGPQFIFQYYEKEERGRGNFPDRFSARQFPNYSSELNVNALLLGDSALYLCASSLGLTAIYGYTFGSGTRLTVV.

This rearrangement joins TRBV18 to TRBJ1-3, with 7 bases matching TRBD1. CDR3 length equals 14 residues. CDR1 and CDR2 (germline): KGHSH, LQKENI. Unmatched junction bases numbered 2, after V lost 4 bases and J lost 2 bases. The CDR3 sequence: CASSHDRAGNTIYF. The CDR3, as DNA: TGTGCCAGCTCACACGACAGGGCTGGAAACACCATATATTTT.

The J gene is TRBJ2-1, the V gene TRBV7-8; maybe TRBD2 (5 bases). The CDR3 is 13 residues long. The V gene's germline CDR1 is SGHVS and CDR2 FQNEAQ. Trimming left V 4 bases short and J 9 bases short, with 13 bases between. CDR3 nucleotides: TGTGCCAGCAGCTCGGACCAGCGGATTGAGCAGTTCTTC. This codes for CASSSDQRIEQFF.

J is TRBJ2-2 and V is TRBV5-1, with D tentatively TRBD1 (5 bases). Germline assignment: CDR1 SGHRS and CDR2 YFSETQ. The CDR3 has 14 residues. V was clipped by 3 bases and J by 6 bases, with 12 bases between them. CDR3 amino acids: CASSSRVLPGELFF. The CDR3 DNA reads TGCGCCAGCAGCTCCAGGGTTTTGCCCGGGGAGCTGTTTTTT.

In its sample, this clone was seen once. CDR3 in amino acids: CASTGFRNNEQFF. Here the CDR3 DNA reads TGTGCCAGCACCGGGTTTCGCAACAATGAGCAGTTCTTC. The chain has TRBV7-2 and TRBJ2-1; unclear D gene. CDR3 length equals 13 residues. Germline V gene data show CDR1 as SGHTA and CDR2 as FQGNSA. Deletions cut 7 bases from V and 5 bases from J, with 12 bases between. The full variable domain, in which reference TRBV7-2 and TRBJ2-1 provide the parts outside the CDR3, is GAGVSQSPSNKVTEKGKDVELRCDPISGHTALYWYRQSLGQGLEFLIYFQGNSAPDKSGLPSDRFSAERTGGSVSTLTIQRTQQEDSAVYLCASTGFRNNEQFFGPGTRLTVL.

The V call is TRBV30, the J call TRBJ1-1, with D perhaps matching TRBD1 (5 bases). Per germline, CDR1 GTSNPN and CDR2 SVGIG (reference sequence). V was clipped by 4 bases and J by 5 bases, with 8 bases between them. CDR3 length: 11 amino acids. Here the CDR3 reads CAWIQGTEAFF. In DNA form, the CDR3 reads TGTGCCTGGATTCAGGGAACTGAAGCTTTCTTT. The full variable domain, its missing parts supplied by reference TRBV30 and TRBJ1-1, is SQTIHQWPATLVQPVGSPLSLECTVEGTSNPNLYWYRQAAGRGLQLLFYSVGIGQISSEVPQNLSASRPQDRQFILSSKKLLLSDSGFYLCAWIQGTEAFFGQGTRLTVV.

The count of this clone is one. J is TRBJ1-2 and V is TRBV25-1; D possibly corresponds to TRBD1 (5 bases). The CDR3 extends over 15 amino acids. V was pared by 2 bases and J by 5 bases, with 15 bases between. Germline lookup yields CDR1 MGHDK and CDR2 SYGVNS. The CDR3, as DNA: TGTGCCAGCAGTGAAGGGGTGAGACACAGGTATGGCTACACCTTC. It is translated as CASSEGVRHRYGYTF.

The rearrangement uses TRBV28 and TRBJ1-4; 8 bases are shared with TRBD1. CDR3 size: 15 residues. Germline loops: CDR1 MDHEN, CDR2 SYDVKM. The trim removed 6 bases at V and 6 bases at J, leaving 9 bases unmatched. CDR3 amino acids: CASSISSTGDEKLFF. The CDR3 nucleotides read TGTGCCAGCAGCATATCCTCGACAGGGGATGAAAAACTGTTTTTT.

The V gene is TRBV5-1, the J gene TRBJ2-5; D perhaps matches TRBD1 (6 bases). CDR3 length equals 15 residues. The V end was cut by 2 bases, the J end by 4 bases, with 15 bases between. Germline CDR1 reads SGHRS; CDR2 reads YFSETQ. The CDR3 loop is CASSLAGQRGETQYF. The CDR3 nucleotides are TGCGCCAGCAGCTTAGCCGGACAGAGAGGAGAGACCCAGTACTTC.

V usage is TRBV12-5 and J usage is TRBJ2-7; a possible D gene is TRBD2 (5 bases). With 5 bases removed from V and 0 bases from J, the gap between germline ends came to 14 bases. There are 15 residues in the CDR3. From germline, CDR1 is LGHNT and CDR2 FRNRAP. Here the CDR3 reads CASGLSGISSYEQYF. CDR3 bases: TGTGCTAGTGGTCTGTCCGGGATAAGCTCCTACGAGCAGTACTTC.

The V and J genes are TRBV29-1 and TRBJ1-4; a weak D match, TRBD1 (6 bases). The CDR3 consists of 12 residues. Trimming shortened V by 2 bases and J by 8 bases, and 9 bases separated the two germline ends. Germline V CDR1 and CDR2: SQVTM, ANQGSEA. This chain's CDR3 is CSVEQGSEKLFF. In DNA, the CDR3 is TGCAGCGTTGAACAGGGGAGCGAAAAACTGTTTTTT.

The CDR3 DNA is TGTGCCAGCAGTTCCTCGCGTCAAATGGGCTACACCTTC. Amino acid sequence: CASSSSRQMGYTF. V and J are TRBV28 and TRBJ1-2; D call uncertain. This CDR3 spans 13 amino acids. Germline loops: CDR1 MDHEN, CDR2 SYDVKM. V was cut by 4 bases and J by 8 bases, with 14 bases left in between.

J is TRBJ1-2 and V is TRBV6-5; tentative D call: TRBD1 (6 bases). The CDR3 spans 13 residues. The V end was cut by 8 bases, the J end by 4 bases, with 14 bases between. The V gene's germline CDR1 is MNHEY and CDR2 SVGAGI. CDR3 region: CASSRQELYGYTF. Written as DNA, the CDR3 is TGTGCCAGCTCAAGACAGGAGCTCTATGGCTACACCTTC.

This clone was detected a few times. The gene calls are TRBV28 and TRBJ2-2; tentative D call: TRBD2 (6 bases). Trimming removed 3 bases at V and 7 bases at J, with 9 bases between. CDR1 is MDHEN, CDR2 SYDVKM, per germline. The CDR3 contains 13 residues. CDR3 bases: TGTGCCAGCAGTTTGGGGACTCTCGGGGAGCTGTTTTTT. This codes for CASSLGTLGELFF.

The rearrangement uses TRBV28 and TRBJ1-6; 7 positions match TRBD1. Germline trimming cut 1 base from V and 10 bases from J; bases unmatched to any gene: 1. CDR3 length: 13 amino acids. Germline V gene sequence: CDR1 MDHEN, CDR2 SYDVKM. DNA of the CDR3: TGTGCCAGCAGTTTATTAGGGGGCTCACCCCTCCACTTT. Its translation: CASSLLGGSPLHF.

This clone occurred once. V usage is TRBV6-5 and J usage is TRBJ2-1; 9 bases map to TRBD1. Germline CDR1 is MNHEY and CDR2 is SVGAGI. Trimming took 5 bases from V and 0 from J; bases not matched to a gene: 2. The CDR3 covers 15 residues. The CDR3 loop reads CASSRTGDSYNEQFF. The CDR3 bases are TGTGCCAGCAGTCGGACAGGGGACTCCTACAATGAGCAGTTCTTC.

Only one count was recorded for this clone. The rearrangement joins TRBV4-3 to TRBJ1-1; perhaps TRBD1 as D (5 bases). Between the trimmed V and J ends, which lost 0 bases and 0 bases, there was a span of 11 bases. The CDR3 contains 16 residues. Germline CDR1 and CDR2: LGHNA and YSLEER. Written as DNA, the CDR3 is TGCGCCAGCAGCCAAGATGGGCAGGGCATGAACACTGAAGCTTTCTTT. Amino acids: CASSQDGQGMNTEAFF.

This chain uses TRBV11-2 with TRBJ2-1; tentative D call: TRBD1 (5 bases). Germline V gene lookup returns CDR1 SGHAT and CDR2 FQNNGV. This CDR3 has 13 amino acids. The V end was cut by 3 bases, the J end by 8 bases, with 11 bases between. The CDR3 is CASSFQGVDEQFF. Written as DNA, the CDR3 is TGTGCCAGCAGCTTCCAGGGTGTGGATGAGCAGTTCTTC.

This clone was seen more than once but under ten times. The V and J genes are TRBV14 and TRBJ2-1; 10 bases are shared with TRBD2. This CDR3 comprises 15 residues. Germline V gene sequence: CDR1 SGHDN, CDR2 FVKESK. V shed 5 bases and J 4 bases; nucleotides not matched to a gene: 5. The CDR3 sequence is CASSFGLAVYNEQFF. DNA for the CDR3: TGTGCCAGCAGCTTCGGACTAGCGGTTTACAATGAGCAGTTCTTC.

This clone was counted only a few times. The CDR3, as DNA: TGTGCCAGCAGGCTTGGACACTCTTACGAGCAGTACTTC. Protein product: CASRLGHSYEQYF. This rearrangement joins TRBV6-5 to TRBJ2-7; maybe TRBD1 (5 bases). V was pared by 6 bases and J by 4 bases, with 13 bases between. The CDR3 covers 13 residues. CDR1 and CDR2 (germline): MNHEY, SVGAGI.

The J gene is TRBJ1-1, the V gene TRBV28, with TRBD1 matching over 8 bases. This CDR3 spans 15 amino acids. Germline lookup yields CDR1 MDHEN and CDR2 SYDVKM. V lost 3 bases to trimming and J lost 1 base; unmatched junction nucleotides: 4. DNA for the CDR3: TGTGCCAGCAGTTTTGGCGGACAGGGGAACACTGAAGCTTTCTTT. As protein: CASSFGGQGNTEAFF. The full variable domain, its missing parts supplied by reference TRBV28 and TRBJ1-1, is DVKVTQSSRYLVKRTGEKVFLECVQDMDHENMFWYRQDPGLGLRLIYFSYDVKMKEKGDIPEGYSVSREKKERFSLILESASTNQTSMYLCASSFGGQGNTEAFFGQGTRLTVV.

The V and J genes are TRBV20-1 and TRBJ2-6; no clear D. This CDR3 spans 14 amino acids. CDR1 and CDR2 (germline): DFQATT, SNEGSKA (reference sequence). V dropped 5 bases and J dropped 0 bases, with 8 bases sitting between them. CDR3 DNA sequence: TGCAGTGCTGGTGGGCACTCTGGGGCCAACGTCCTGACTTTC. The encoded protein is CSAGGHSGANVLTF.

A few counts support this clone. The V and J genes are TRBV6-5 and TRBJ1-5; the D is unclear. Trimming left V 4 bases short and J 1 base short, with 14 bases between. The CDR3 runs to 16 residues. Germline V CDR1 and CDR2: MNHEY, SVGAGI. CDR3 in DNA: TGTGCCAGCAGTTCCCTCGGACCGGGAAGCAATCAGCCCCAGCATTTT. Its protein is CASSSLGPGSNQPQHF.

This chain joins TRBV28 and TRBJ1-5; TRBD1 matches 7 bases. Germline V gene sequence: CDR1 MDHEN, CDR2 SYDVKM. Trimming took 6 bases from V and 9 from J; bases not matched to a gene: 8. CDR3 length: 13 residues. As DNA, the CDR3 is TGTGCCAGCAGCGGACAGGCGCTATGGCCCCAGCATTTT. This encodes CASSGQALWPQHF.

V usage is TRBV27 and J usage is TRBJ1-2; 8 bases are shared with TRBD1. Trimming at V came to 1 base and at J to 8 bases, leaving 6 bases not matched to a gene. The CDR3 is 14 amino acids. Per germline, CDR1 MNHEY and CDR2 SMNVEV (reference sequence). The CDR3 region has the DNA TGTGCCAGCAGTTTATATCAGGGGGCGAGGGGCTACACCTTC. Translated: CASSLYQGARGYTF.

The rearrangement uses TRBV7-2 and TRBJ1-2, with D perhaps TRBD1 (6 bases). Germline CDR1 and CDR2: SGHTA and FQGNSA. The CDR3 spans 16 residues. Trimming cost V 6 bases and J 4 bases, with 21 bases left between them. For the CDR3, the DNA is TGTGCCAGCAGTTCTTCCCGGACAGAGATAACCTATGGCTACACCTTC. This gives the protein CASSSSRTEITYGYTF.

This rearrangement joins TRBV7-6 to TRBJ2-1, with 10 bases matching TRBD2. This CDR3 comprises 19 residues. Germline CDR1 reads SGHVS; CDR2 reads FNYEAQ. V lost 1 base to trimming and J lost 1 base; unmatched junction nucleotides: 10. The DNA of the CDR3 is TGTGCCAGCAGCTTAGATGGCAGCGGGAGGGCCAGGTCCTACAATGAGCAGTTCTTC. It codes for CASSLDGSGRARSYNEQFF. The entire variable domain, with the rest obtained from reference TRBV7-6 and TRBJ2-1, is as follows: GAGVSQSPRYKVTKRGQDVALRCDPISGHVSLYWYRQALGQGPEFLTYFNYEAQQDKSGLPNDRFSAERPEGSISTLTIQRTEQRDSAMYRCASSLDGSGRARSYNEQFFGPGTRLTVL.